Sequencing of this T cell receptor (beta chain) was carried out in a study of cytomegalovirus exposure and HLA in healthy donors. Researchers ran the PCR with 60 Vbeta and 13 Jbeta primers. Libraries were prepared by immunoSEQ multiplex PCR; TCRdb keeps only in-frame clonotypes and omits some of them. Of 120,000 or so clones listed, less than 85% were seen once; the top ten hold approximately 4.1%. The CDR3 runs 15 residues. V lost 5 bases to trimming and J lost 2 bases; unmatched junction nucleotides: 8. Germline V gene lookup returns CDR1 SGHTA and CDR2 FQGNSA. The sequencing sample was made of PBMCs. The rearrangement uses TRBV7-2 and TRBJ2-7, with 8 bases identical to TRBD2. The TCR comes from a woman aged 40 to 50 in good health and CMV-seronegative. Here the CDR3 DNA reads TGTGCCAGCAGCCTAAACCGGGGGGGCACCTACGAGCAGTACTTC. Protein: CASSLNRGGTYEQYF. Together with reference TRBV7-2 and TRBJ2-7, the CDR3 gives the full variable domain: GAGVSQSPSNKVTEKGKDVELRCDPISGHTALYWYRQSLGQGLEFLIYFQGNSAPDKSGLPSDRFSAERTGGSVSTLTIQRTQQEDSAVYLCASSLNRGGTYEQYFGPGTRLTVT.